The 23 T cell receptor beta chains given below trace back to one sample, sequenced in a study of cytomegalovirus exposure and HLA in healthy donors. Here immunoSEQ multiplex PCR was the method, and the copy in TCRdb shows in-frame clones only, minus some. The sample records some 69,000 clones, about 94% being singletons. The specimen was PBMCs. The receptors come from a man aged 18-30 years in good health and CMV-seropositive.

The chain joins TRBV5-4 to TRBJ2-1; the match to TRBD2 covers 7 bases. The V gene's germline CDR1 is SGHNT and CDR2 YYREEE (reference sequence). The CDR3 sequence is 17 residues long. J was trimmed by 7 bases and V by 5 bases; bases with no gene match: 18. The CDR3 sequence: CASSSLIWEGLYNEQFF. The CDR3 region has the DNA TGTGCCAGCAGTTCCTTGATTTGGGAGGGCCTCTATAATGAGCAGTTCTTC. The full variable domain, with the rest looked up from reference TRBV5-4 and TRBJ2-1, is ETGVTQSPTHLIKTRGQQVTLRCSSQSGHNTVSWYQQALGQGPQFIFQYYREEENGRGNFPPRFSGLQFPNYSSELNVNALELDDSALYLCASSSLIWEGLYNEQFFGPGTRLTVL.

The chain links TRBV6-5 to TRBJ1-1; 7 bases fit TRBD1. CDR3 length: 12 residues. After removal of 6 bases from V and 3 bases from J, the junction contained 1 base not matched to a gene. Germline CDR1 is MNHEY and CDR2 is SVGAGI. CDR3 nucleotide sequence: TGTGCCAGCAGAGACAGGGACACTGAAGCTTTCTTT. Translated: CASRDRDTEAFF.

This clone was seen only once. V gene TRBV13 combines with J gene TRBJ2-3, with 7 bases that match TRBD2. Germline V gives CDR1 PRHDT, CDR2 FYEKMQ (reference sequence). The junction had 10 bases not matched to a gene; V was cut back by 5 bases and J by 2 bases. The CDR3 is made up of 16 amino acids. This CDR3 is CASSPRGERNTDTQYF. CDR3 sequence (DNA): TGTGCCAGCAGCCCACGGGGGGAGCGGAACACAGATACGCAGTATTTT. Filled out from reference TRBV13 and TRBJ2-3, the complete variable domain reads AAGVIQSPRHLIKEKRETATLKCYPIPRHDTVYWYQQGPGQDPQFLISFYEKMQSDKGSIPDRFSAQQFSDYHSELNMSSLELGDSALYFCASSPRGERNTDTQYFGPGTRLTVL.

This clone was seen only once. The genes are TRBV7-6 and TRBJ1-2; maybe TRBD1 (6 bases). This CDR3 contains 18 residues. V dropped 1 base and J dropped 5 bases, with 23 bases sitting between them. Germline V gives CDR1 SGHVS, CDR2 FNYEAQ. CDR3 amino acids: CASSLGGGGLTALYGYTF. CDR3 nucleotides: TGTGCCAGCAGCTTAGGAGGGGGGGGACTCACGGCACTATATGGCTACACCTTC.

The J gene is TRBJ2-1, the V gene TRBV20-1; D is unclear. The CDR3 contains 10 residues. The germline V gene encodes CDR1 DFQATT and CDR2 SNEGSKA (reference sequence). V was pared by 4 bases and J by 10 bases, with 8 bases between. CDR3 nucleotides: TGCAGTGCTACAGCAGGCGAGCAGTTCTTC. Protein sequence: CSATAGEQFF.

This chain links TRBV9 with TRBJ1-2; possible D gene TRBD1, 6 bases. The V and J ends lost 3 bases and 2 bases respectively, with 11 bases between them. The CDR3 consists of 14 residues. Germline V CDR1 and CDR2: SGDLS, YYNGEE. The CDR3 spells CASSALGQNYGYTF. CDR3 bases: TGTGCCAGCAGCGCCCTTGGACAGAACTATGGCTACACCTTC. Full variable domain (remainder filled in from reference TRBV9 and TRBJ1-2): DSGVTQTPKHLITATGQRVTLRCSPRSGDLSVYWYQQSLDQGLQFLIQYYNGEERAKGNILERFSAQQFPDLHSELNLSSLELGDSALYFCASSALGQNYGYTFGSGTRLTVV.

The rearrangement links TRBV6-4 to TRBJ1-1, with TRBD1 matching over 12 bases. The CDR3 runs to 17 residues. V lost 2 bases, J lost 3 bases, and 7 bases stayed unmatched. Germline loops: CDR1 MRHNA, CDR2 SNTAGT. CDR3 in DNA: TGTGCCAGCAGTGACGCGGGACAGGGGGCGCGGGACACTGAAGCTTTCTTT. Residues: CASSDAGQGARDTEAFF.

J is TRBJ2-2 and V is TRBV11-2; 8 positions match TRBD1. The CDR3 runs 16 residues. V was pared by 3 bases and J by 1 base, with 4 bases of the junction left unmatched. Germline assignment: CDR1 SGHAT and CDR2 FQNNGV. CDR3: CASSFAGTGNTGELFF. For the CDR3, the DNA is TGTGCCAGCAGCTTTGCCGGGACAGGGAACACCGGGGAGCTGTTTTTT. Full variable domain (missing parts from reference TRBV11-2 and TRBJ2-2): EAGVAQSPRYKIIEKRQSVAFWCNPISGHATLYWYQQILGQGPKLLIQFQNNGVVDDSQLPKDRFSAERLKGVDSTLKIQPAKLEDSAVYLCASSFAGTGNTGELFFGEGSRLTVL.

The rearrangement links TRBV5-7 to TRBJ1-1, with TRBD1 identical over 10 bases. TRBV5-7 is an ORF; its function is uncertain. The CDR3 consists of 17 residues. Trimming removed 6 bases from V and 1 base from J; junction bases left unmatched: 12. CDR3 region: CASNTTGGFWANTEAFF. For the CDR3, the DNA is TGTGCCAGCAACACGACAGGGGGCTTTTGGGCGAACACTGAAGCTTTCTTT.

CDR3 in amino acids: CASVLESNQPQHF. The DNA of the CDR3 is TGTGCCTCAGTCCTGGAGAGCAATCAGCCCCAGCATTTT. This chain links TRBV2 with TRBJ1-5; no clear D. The CDR3 totals 13 residues. The V and J ends lost 11 bases and 1 base respectively, with 12 bases between them. The germline V gene encodes CDR1 SNHLY and CDR2 FYNNEI.

In DNA form, the CDR3 reads TGTGCCTGGAGTGGGTCCGGGACTAGCGGGGCTAAGAGCTCCTACAATGAGCAGTTCTTC. Amino acid sequence: CAWSGSGTSGAKSSYNEQFF. The chain links TRBV30 to TRBJ2-1; 13 bases are shared with TRBD2. V lost 1 base to trimming and J lost 0 bases; unmatched junction nucleotides: 12. The CDR3 totals 20 residues. Germline loops: CDR1 GTSNPN, CDR2 SVGIG (reference sequence).

CDR3: CASSLGGQAGGTQYF. Written as DNA, the CDR3 is TGTGCCAGCAGCTTAGGCGGACAAGCGGGAGGGACGCAGTATTTT. The chain is built from TRBV7-2 and TRBJ2-3, with 10 bases fitting TRBD2. V gave up 1 base and J gave up 9 bases; unmatched junction bases: 7. There are 15 residues in the CDR3. Germline CDR1 and CDR2: SGHTA and FQGNSA.

V usage is TRBV7-9 and J usage is TRBJ2-2; D may be TRBD2 (7 bases). Germline V gene lookup returns CDR1 SEHNR and CDR2 FQNEAQ (reference sequence). Trimming took 5 bases from V and 0 from J, leaving 19 bases between them. The CDR3 consists of 18 residues. CDR3 region: CASSIRGGEPANTGELFF. DNA for the CDR3: TGTGCCAGCAGCATTAGGGGGGGCGAACCCGCGAACACCGGGGAGCTGTTTTTT.

V and J are TRBV18 and TRBJ2-7; the match to TRBD1 covers 9 bases. The trim removed 6 bases at V and 4 bases at J, leaving 7 bases unmatched. The CDR3 runs to 14 residues. Germline CDR1 reads KGHSH; CDR2 reads LQKENI. This CDR3 is CASSPPGTGYEQYF. CDR3 bases: TGTGCCAGCTCCCCCCCCGGGACAGGGTACGAGCAGTACTTC.

In nucleotides, the CDR3 is TGTGCCTGGAGAGGGACAGGGGATAACTATGGCTACACCTTC. It specifies CAWRGTGDNYGYTF. This rearrangement joins TRBV30 to TRBJ1-2; TRBD1 aligns across 10 bases. V lost 3 bases and J lost 1; bases outside the gene matches: 2. This CDR3 contains 14 residues. The germline V gene encodes CDR1 GTSNPN and CDR2 SVGIG (reference sequence). The full variable domain, in which reference TRBV30 and TRBJ1-2 provide the parts outside the CDR3, is SQTIHQWPATLVQPVGSPLSLECTVEGTSNPNLYWYRQAAGRGLQLLFYSVGIGQISSEVPQNLSASRPQDRQFILSSKKLLLSDSGFYLCAWRGTGDNYGYTFGSGTRLTVV.

V gene TRBV29-1 combines with J gene TRBJ2-7; 10 bases match TRBD1. This CDR3 has 12 amino acids. From germline, CDR1 is SQVTM and CDR2 ANQGSEA. Trimming cost V 6 bases and J 2 bases; bases outside gene matches: 1. CDR3 nucleotide sequence: TGCAGCGTGACAGGGGGCCCCTACGAGCAGTACTTC. Amino acids: CSVTGGPYEQYF.

The chain joins TRBV4-3 to TRBJ1-4, with a weak D call TRBD1 (5 bases). The V end was cut by 1 base, the J end by 7 bases, with 13 bases between. The CDR3 totals 15 residues. Germline-derived CDR1 and CDR2 are LGHNA and YSLEER. The CDR3 loop is CASSQVTGRGEKLFF. The CDR3 DNA is TGCGCCAGCAGCCAAGTCACAGGTCGAGGTGAAAAACTGTTTTTT.

The V and J genes are TRBV28 and TRBJ2-1, with no clear D. This CDR3 has 14 residues. The V end lost 3 bases, the J end lost 9 bases, and 15 bases lay between the germline ends. In germline, CDR1 is MDHEN, CDR2 SYDVKM. The DNA of the CDR3 is TGTGCCAGCAGTTTCGGAGAATACGACGGTGAGCAGTTCTTC. Protein product: CASSFGEYDGEQFF.

The CDR3 loop is CASSTIRDNQPQHF. CDR3 in DNA: TGTGCCAGTAGTACTATCAGGGATAATCAGCCCCAGCATTTT. The chain combines TRBV19 with TRBJ1-5; D may be TRBD1 (5 bases). The CDR3 runs to 14 residues. Trimming removed 4 bases at V and 4 bases at J, with 11 bases between. Germline CDR1 and CDR2: LNHDA and SQIVND (reference sequence).

This chain joins TRBV6-5 and TRBJ2-7, with TRBD1 matching over 9 bases. CDR3 length equals 14 residues. The germline V gene has CDR1 MNHEY and CDR2 SVGAGI. Trimming removed 5 bases from V and 3 bases from J; junction bases left unmatched: 5. This CDR3 reads CASSPGTGNYEQYF. CDR3 coding DNA: TGTGCCAGCAGTCCCGGGACAGGGAACTACGAGCAGTACTTC.

This clone was counted a single time. The chain joins TRBV7-9 to TRBJ1-1; 7 positions match TRBD1. Per germline, CDR1 SEHNR and CDR2 FQNEAQ (reference sequence). This CDR3 contains 15 residues. Trimming at V came to 6 bases and at J to 4 bases, leaving 11 bases not matched to a gene. CDR3 nucleotides: TGTGCCAGCAGTGTTCCGGAGGGGGCGCGCACTGAAGCTTTCTTT. Translated, it gives CASSVPEGARTEAFF.

V gene TRBV4-1 combines with J gene TRBJ1-1; no definite D call. Trimming cost V 4 bases and J 0 bases, with 9 bases left between them. Germline values: CDR1 MGHRA, CDR2 YSYEKL. The CDR3 spans 14 residues. The CDR3 here is CASSPRSLNTEAFF. DNA for the CDR3: TGCGCCAGCAGCCCCCGTAGTTTGAACACTGAAGCTTTCTTT.

The chain employs TRBV4-3 and TRBJ2-1; 9 positions match TRBD2. Germline values: CDR1 LGHNA, CDR2 YSLEER. This CDR3 is 15 amino acids long. V dropped 1 base and J dropped 8; count of bases not matched to a gene: 6. DNA for the CDR3: TGCGCCAGCAGCCAAGGAGCTAGCGGGATATATGAGCAGTTCTTC. Amino acid sequence: CASSQGASGIYEQFF.